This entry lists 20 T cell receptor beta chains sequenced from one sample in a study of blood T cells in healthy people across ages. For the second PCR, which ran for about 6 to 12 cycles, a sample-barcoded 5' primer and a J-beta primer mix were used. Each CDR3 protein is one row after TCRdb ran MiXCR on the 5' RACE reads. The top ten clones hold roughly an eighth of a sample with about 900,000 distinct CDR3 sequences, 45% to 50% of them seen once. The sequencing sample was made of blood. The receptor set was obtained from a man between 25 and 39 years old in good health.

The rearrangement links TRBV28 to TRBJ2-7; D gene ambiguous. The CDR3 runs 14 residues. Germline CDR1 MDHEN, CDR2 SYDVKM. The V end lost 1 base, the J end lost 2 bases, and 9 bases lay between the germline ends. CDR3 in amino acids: CASSLSVGPYEQYF. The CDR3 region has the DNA TGTGCCAGCAGTTTATCAGTCGGGCCCTACGAGCAGTACTTC.

This chain's CDR3 is CASSRVDGGNTQYF. The CDR3 nucleotides read TGTGCCAGCAGTCGGGTTGACGGGGGAAATACGCAGTATTTT. The chain employs TRBV28 and TRBJ2-3, with a weak D call TRBD2 (6 bases). V lost 5 bases, J lost 7 bases, and 16 bases lay in between. Per germline, CDR1 MDHEN and CDR2 SYDVKM. The CDR3 is 14 residues long.

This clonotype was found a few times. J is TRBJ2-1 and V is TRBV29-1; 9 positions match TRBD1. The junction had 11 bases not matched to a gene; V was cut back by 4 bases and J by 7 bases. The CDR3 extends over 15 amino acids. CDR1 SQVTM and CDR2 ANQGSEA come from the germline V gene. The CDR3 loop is CSVGFRDRVSNEQFF. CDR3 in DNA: TGCAGCGTTGGATTCCGGGACAGGGTTAGTAATGAGCAGTTCTTC.

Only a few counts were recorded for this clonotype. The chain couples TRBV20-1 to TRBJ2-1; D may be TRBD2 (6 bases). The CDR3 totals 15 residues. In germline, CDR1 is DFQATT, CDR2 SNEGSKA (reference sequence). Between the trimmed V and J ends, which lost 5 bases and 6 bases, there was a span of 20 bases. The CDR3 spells CSALTRGGNSNEQFF. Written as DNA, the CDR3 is TGCAGTGCTTTAACGCGGGGTGGCAATAGCAATGAGCAGTTCTTC.

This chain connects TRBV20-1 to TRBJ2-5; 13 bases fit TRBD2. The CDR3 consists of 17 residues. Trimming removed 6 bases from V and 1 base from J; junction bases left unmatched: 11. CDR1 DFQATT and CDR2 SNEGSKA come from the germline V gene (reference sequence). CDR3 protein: CSAGRLAGGVLQETQYF. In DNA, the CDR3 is TGCAGTGCCGGTAGACTAGCGGGAGGAGTCCTCCAAGAGACCCAGTACTTC.

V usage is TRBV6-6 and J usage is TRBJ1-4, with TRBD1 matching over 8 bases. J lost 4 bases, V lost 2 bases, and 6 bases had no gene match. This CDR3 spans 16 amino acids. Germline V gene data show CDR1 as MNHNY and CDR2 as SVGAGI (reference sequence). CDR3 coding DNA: TGTGCCAGCAGTTACGTCCCAGGGGGCGGTAATGAAAAACTGTTTTTT. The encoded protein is CASSYVPGGGNEKLFF.

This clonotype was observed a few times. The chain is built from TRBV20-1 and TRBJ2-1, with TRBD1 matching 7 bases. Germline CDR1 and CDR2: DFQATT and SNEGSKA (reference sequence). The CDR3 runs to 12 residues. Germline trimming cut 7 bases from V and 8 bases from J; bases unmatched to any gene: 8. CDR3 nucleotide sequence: TGCAGTGTCCCGGGACAGACCCATGAGCAGTTCTTC. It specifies CSVPGQTHEQFF.

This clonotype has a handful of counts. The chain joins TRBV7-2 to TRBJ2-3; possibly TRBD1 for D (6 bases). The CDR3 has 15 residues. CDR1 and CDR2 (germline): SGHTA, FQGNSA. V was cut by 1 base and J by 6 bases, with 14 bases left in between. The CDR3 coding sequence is TGTGCCAGCAGCTTAGTGGGGGCCAGAGGGGATACGCAGTATTTT. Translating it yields CASSLVGARGDTQYF. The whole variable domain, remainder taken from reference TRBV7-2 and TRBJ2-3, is GAGVSQSPSNKVTEKGKDVELRCDPISGHTALYWYRQSLGQGLEFLIYFQGNSAPDKSGLPSDRFSAERTGGSVSTLTIQRTQQEDSAVYLCASSLVGARGDTQYFGPGTRLTVL.

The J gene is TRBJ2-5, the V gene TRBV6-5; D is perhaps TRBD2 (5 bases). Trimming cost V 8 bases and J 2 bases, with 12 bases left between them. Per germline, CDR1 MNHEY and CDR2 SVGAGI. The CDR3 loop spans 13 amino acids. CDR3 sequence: CASGPGSQETQYF. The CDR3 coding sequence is TGTGCCAGCGGTCCGGGATCACAAGAGACCCAGTACTTC.

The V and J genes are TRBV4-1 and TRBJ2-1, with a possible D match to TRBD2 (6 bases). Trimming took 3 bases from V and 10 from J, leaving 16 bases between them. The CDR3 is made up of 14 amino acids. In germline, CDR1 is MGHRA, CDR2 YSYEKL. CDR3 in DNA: TGCGCCAGCAGCCAGATGCGGGGATTATCCGAGCAGTTCTTC. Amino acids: CASSQMRGLSEQFF.

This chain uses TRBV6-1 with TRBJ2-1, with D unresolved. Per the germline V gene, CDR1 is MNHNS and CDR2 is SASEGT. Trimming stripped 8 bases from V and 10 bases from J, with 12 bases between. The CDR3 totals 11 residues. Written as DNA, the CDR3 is TGTGCCAGCCAGTTAGTGGGGGAGCAGTTCTTC. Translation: CASQLVGEQFF.

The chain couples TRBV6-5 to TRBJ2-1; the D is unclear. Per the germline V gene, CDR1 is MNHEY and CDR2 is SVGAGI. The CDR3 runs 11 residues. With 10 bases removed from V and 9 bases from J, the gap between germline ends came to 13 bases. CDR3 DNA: TGTGCCACCGTTGCACTGGGTGAGCAGTTCTTC. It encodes CATVALGEQFF.

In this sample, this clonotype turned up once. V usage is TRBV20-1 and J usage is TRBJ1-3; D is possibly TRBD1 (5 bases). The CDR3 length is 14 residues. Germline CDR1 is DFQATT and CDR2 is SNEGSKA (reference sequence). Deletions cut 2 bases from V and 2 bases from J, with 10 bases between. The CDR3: CSARLGETGNTIYF. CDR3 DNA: TGCAGTGCTAGATTAGGGGAAACTGGAAACACCATATATTTT.

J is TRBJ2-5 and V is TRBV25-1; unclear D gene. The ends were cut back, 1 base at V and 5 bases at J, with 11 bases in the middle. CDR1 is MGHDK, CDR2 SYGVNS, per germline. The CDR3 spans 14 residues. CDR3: CASSESPNWETQYF. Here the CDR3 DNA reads TGTGCCAGCAGTGAATCCCCAAATTGGGAGACCCAGTACTTC.

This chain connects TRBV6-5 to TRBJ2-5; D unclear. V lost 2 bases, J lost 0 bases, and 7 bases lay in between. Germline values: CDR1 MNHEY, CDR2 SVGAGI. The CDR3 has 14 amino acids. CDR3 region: CASSYPPDQETQYF. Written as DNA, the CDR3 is TGTGCCAGCAGTTACCCGCCAGACCAAGAGACCCAGTACTTC.

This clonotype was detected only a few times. The DNA of the CDR3 is TGCAGTGCTAGAAAGGACAGGGTGTACAATGAGCAGTTCTTC. Translation: CSARKDRVYNEQFF. The chain uses TRBV20-1 and TRBJ2-1, with 8 bases aligning to TRBD1. Germline loops: CDR1 DFQATT, CDR2 SNEGSKA (reference sequence). J was trimmed by 4 bases and V by 2 bases; bases with no gene match: 4. The length of the CDR3 is 14 residues.

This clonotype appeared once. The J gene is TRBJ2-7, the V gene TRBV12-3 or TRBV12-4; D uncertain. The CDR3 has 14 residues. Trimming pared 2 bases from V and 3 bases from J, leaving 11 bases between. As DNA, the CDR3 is TGTGCCAGCAGTTTATTCCTCCAGCGCTACGAGCAGTACTTC. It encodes CASSLFLQRYEQYF.

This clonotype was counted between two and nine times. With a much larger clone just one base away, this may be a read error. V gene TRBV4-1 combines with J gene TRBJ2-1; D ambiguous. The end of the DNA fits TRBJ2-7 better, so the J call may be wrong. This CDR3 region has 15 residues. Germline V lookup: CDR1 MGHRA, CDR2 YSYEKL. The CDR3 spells CASSQGWGSYNEQYF. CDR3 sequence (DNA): TGCGCCAGCAGCCAAGGCTGGGGTTCCTACAATGAGCAGTACTTC.

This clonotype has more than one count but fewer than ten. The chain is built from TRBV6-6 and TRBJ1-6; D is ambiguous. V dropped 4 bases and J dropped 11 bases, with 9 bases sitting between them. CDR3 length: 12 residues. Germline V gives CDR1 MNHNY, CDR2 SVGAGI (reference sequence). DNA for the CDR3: TGTGCCAGCAGTTCCTTTGGGCCACCCCTCCACTTT. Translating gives CASSSFGPPLHF.

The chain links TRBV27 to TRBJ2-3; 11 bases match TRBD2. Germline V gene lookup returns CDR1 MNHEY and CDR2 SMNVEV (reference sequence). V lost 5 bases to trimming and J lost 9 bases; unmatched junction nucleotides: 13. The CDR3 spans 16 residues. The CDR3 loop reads CASSPVAGGWGETQYF. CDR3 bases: TGTGCCAGCAGTCCAGTAGCGGGGGGGTGGGGAGAGACGCAGTATTTT.